This T cell receptor beta chain was obtained from a study of beta chain features in type 1 diabetes. Turning to the study itself: Sorted cells examined across all samples numbered 85 million to 130 million.

In regard to this clone: No antigen is known for it.

Isolated RNA was reverse transcribed in full, so expressed TCRB transcripts were sequenced. Libraries were prepared by immunoSEQ multiplex PCR; TCRdb keeps only in-frame clonotypes and omits some of them. The sample holds about 450,000 clones, 10% to 12% seen once. Study-level findings and limits: The study found that naive, central memory and Treg TCRB repertoires appeared more similar in patients than in healthy donors.

The J segment lost 9 bases and the V segment lost 6 bases, leaving 3 bases of the junction unmatched. This CDR3 is built from 13 residues. Germline assignment: CDR1 MDHEN and CDR2 SYDVKM. This TCR was recovered from a woman between 18 and 29 years old in good health. The sample was naive CD4+ T cells from blood. The rearrangement links TRBV28 to TRBJ1-6; 9 bases align to TRBD1. For the CDR3, the DNA is TGTGCCAGCAGGGACAGGGGAAGTTCACCCCTCCACTTT. Its translation: CASRDRGSSPLHF. Looking up the rest from reference TRBV28 and TRBJ1-6 gives the full variable domain: DVKVTQSSRYLVKRTGEKVFLECVQDMDHENMFWYRQDPGLGLRLIYFSYDVKMKEKGDIPEGYSVSREKKERFSLILESASTNQTSMYLCASRDRGSSPLHFGNGTRLTVT.